The clone carrying this T cell receptor (beta chain) was counted a few times. Measured with immunoSEQ multiplex PCR; TCRdb has only the in-frame clones, and not every one. The sample holds over 85,000 clones, under 95% seen once. The data belong to a study of blood T cell repertoires in COVID-19. The germline V gene encodes CDR1 SGDLS and CDR2 YYNGEE. This CDR3 region has 14 residues. The V end lost 0 bases, the J end lost 5 bases, and 9 bases lay between the germline ends. This clonotype originated in a human donor with active COVID-19. The donor label of this sample is uncertain. The sample comprised peripheral blood. The J gene is TRBJ2-1, the V gene TRBV9, with no clear D. As DNA, the CDR3 is TGTGCCAGCAGCGTAGGTGGCGGAGACAATGAGCAGTTCTTC. Translated: CASSVGGGDNEQFF.